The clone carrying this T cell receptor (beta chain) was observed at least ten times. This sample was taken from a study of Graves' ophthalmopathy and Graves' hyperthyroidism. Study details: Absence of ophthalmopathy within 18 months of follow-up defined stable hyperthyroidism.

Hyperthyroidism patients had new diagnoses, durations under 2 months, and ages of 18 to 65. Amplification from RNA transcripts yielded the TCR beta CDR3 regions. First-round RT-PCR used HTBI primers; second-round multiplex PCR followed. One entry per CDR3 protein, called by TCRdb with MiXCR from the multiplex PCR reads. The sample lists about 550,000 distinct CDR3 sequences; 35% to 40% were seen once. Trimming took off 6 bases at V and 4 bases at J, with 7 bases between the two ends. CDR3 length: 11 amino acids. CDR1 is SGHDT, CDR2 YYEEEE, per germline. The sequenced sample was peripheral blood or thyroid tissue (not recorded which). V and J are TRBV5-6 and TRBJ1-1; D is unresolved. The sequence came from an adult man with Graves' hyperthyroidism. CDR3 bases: TGTGCCAGCACGCCGAGCACTGAAGCTTTCTTT. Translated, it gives CASTPSTEAFF.